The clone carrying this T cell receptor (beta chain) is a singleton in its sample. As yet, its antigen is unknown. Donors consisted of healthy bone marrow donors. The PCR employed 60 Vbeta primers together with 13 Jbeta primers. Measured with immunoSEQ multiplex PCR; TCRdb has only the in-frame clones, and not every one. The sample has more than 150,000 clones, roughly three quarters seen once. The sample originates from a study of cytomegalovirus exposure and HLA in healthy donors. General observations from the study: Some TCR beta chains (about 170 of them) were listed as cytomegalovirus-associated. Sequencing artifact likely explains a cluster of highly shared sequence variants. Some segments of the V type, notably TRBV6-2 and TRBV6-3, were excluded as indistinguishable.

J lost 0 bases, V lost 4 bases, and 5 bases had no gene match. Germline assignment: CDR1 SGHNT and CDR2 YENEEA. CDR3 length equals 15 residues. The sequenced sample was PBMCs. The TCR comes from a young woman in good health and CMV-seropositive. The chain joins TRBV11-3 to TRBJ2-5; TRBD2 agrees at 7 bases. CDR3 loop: CASSSSGEYQETQYF. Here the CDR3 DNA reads TGTGCCAGCAGCTCGAGCGGGGAGTACCAAGAGACCCAGTACTTC.